This entry features one T cell receptor (beta chain) sequence. Antigen: not known. This specimen belongs to a study of shared clonotypes between healthy human individuals. Study results and limitations: Only blood was sampled; tissue repertoires likely differ.

CDR1 and CDR2 (germline): MNHEY, SVGAGI. The length of the CDR3 is 15 residues. With 5 bases clipped from V and 4 bases from J, the junction kept 7 bases outside the gene matches. Naive CD8 populations comprised CD45RO-negative cells positively selected for CCR7, excluding terminally differentiated effector memory CD45RA+ cells. Genomic DNA per cell subset filled all wells of several immunoSEQ plates. Repertoires were generated with immunoSEQ multiplex PCR, while TCRdb's copy carries only in-frame clones and drops some. This sample has about 550,000 clones, with over 95% found just once. The rearrangement links TRBV6-5 to TRBJ2-7, with 11 positions matching TRBD2. The sequencing sample was made of naive CD8+ T cells sorted from blood. The sequence was collected from a woman between 25 and 40 years old in good health. CDR3 DNA: TGTGCCAGCAGTCCCCAGGGACTAGCGGTATACGAGCAGTACTTC. It translates to CASSPQGLAVYEQYF.